This T cell receptor beta chain was found in a study of blood T cell repertoires in COVID-19. Measured with immunoSEQ multiplex PCR; TCRdb has only the in-frame clones, and not every one. The sample shows 250,000 or so clones, approximately 88% of them seen only once. This sequence originates from a woman in her thirties or forties with acute COVID-19. The specimen was PBMCs or T cells enriched from blood (not recorded which).

CDR3 coding DNA: TGTGCCAGCAGCCTGCCAGGGTATAATGAAAAACTGTTTTTT. This encodes CASSLPGYNEKLFF. The chain uses TRBV5-4 and TRBJ1-4; possible D gene TRBD1, 5 bases. Trimming took 4 bases from V and 4 from J, leaving 11 bases between them. Looked up from germline, CDR1 is SGHNT and CDR2 is YYREEE (reference sequence). The CDR3 is 14 amino acids. Full variable domain (missing parts from reference TRBV5-4 and TRBJ1-4): ETGVTQSPTHLIKTRGQQVTLRCSSQSGHNTVSWYQQALGQGPQFIFQYYREEENGRGNFPPRFSGLQFPNYSSELNVNALELDDSALYLCASSLPGYNEKLFFGSGTQLSVL.